This entry lists 24 T cell receptor beta chains sequenced from one sample in a study of post-analysis software for immune sequencing data. Study-wide results and caveats: The five TRBV segments detected at higher frequency in patients than in controls included TRBV5-6, TRBV5-1 and TRBV20-1.

Their cognate antigens are unknown. The TCR beta cDNA libraries carried unique molecular identifiers. TCRdb recomputed calls from the PCR reads with MiXCR, one row per CDR3 protein. The profile covers some 260,000 distinct CDR3 sequences, with about 38% appearing a single time and roughly 4.8% taken by the ten largest. What was sequenced was blood. These receptor sequences come from a girl under 18 with multiple sclerosis.

This clonotype was observed many times. The chain carries TRBV9 and TRBJ1-5; a possible D gene is TRBD1 (6 bases). CDR1 is SGDLS and CDR2 is YYNGEE in the germline V gene. Trimming took 1 base from V and 7 from J, leaving 15 bases between them. The CDR3 consists of 15 residues. CDR3 nucleotides: TGTGCCAGCAGCGTATCGGCAGGGGATGGGCAGCCCCAGCATTTT. Its protein product is CASSVSAGDGQPQHF.

This clonotype was observed a handful of times. V and J are TRBV5-1 and TRBJ2-1; 8 bases agree with TRBD1. V lost 0 bases to trimming and J lost 6 bases; unmatched junction nucleotides: 8. The V gene's germline CDR1 is SGHRS and CDR2 YFSETQ. The CDR3 extends over 16 amino acids. The CDR3 region has the DNA TGCGCCAGCAGCTTGGGATGGACAGGGAGTCGCAATGAGCAGTTCTTC. It yields the protein CASSLGWTGSRNEQFF.

The rearrangement uses TRBV6-1 and TRBJ1-5; 7 bases line up with TRBD1. Looked up from germline, CDR1 is MNHNS and CDR2 is SASEGT. The CDR3 runs to 15 residues. J gave up 0 bases and V 7 bases, and 6 bases lay outside the gene matches. CDR3 in DNA: TGTGCCAGCATAGGGGACAGTCATAGCAATCAGCCCCAGCATTTT. Its translation: CASIGDSHSNQPQHF.

The chain recombines TRBV4-1 with TRBJ2-2; D is possibly TRBD2 (6 bases). Trimming stripped 5 bases from V and 5 bases from J, with 9 bases between. The CDR3 is made up of 13 amino acids. In germline, CDR1 is MGHRA, CDR2 YSYEKL. The CDR3: CASSISGTGELFF. In DNA, the CDR3 is TGCGCCAGCAGCATAAGCGGGACCGGGGAGCTGTTTTTT.

This clonotype has at least ten counts. DNA of the CDR3: TGCAGTGCTACTAGCGGGGAGACAGATACGCAGTATTTT. It encodes CSATSGETDTQYF. The chain has TRBV20-1 and TRBJ2-3; 9 bases match TRBD2. There are 13 residues in the CDR3. Germline V gene lookup returns CDR1 DFQATT and CDR2 SNEGSKA (reference sequence). The V gene end was trimmed by 4 bases and the J gene end by 3 bases; junction bases not matched to a gene: 2.

The chain carries TRBV27 and TRBJ2-7, with TRBD2 identical over 8 bases. Germline loops: CDR1 MNHEY, CDR2 SMNVEV (reference sequence). V shed 4 bases and J 3 bases; nucleotides not matched to a gene: 2. The CDR3 contains 13 residues. CDR3 DNA: TGTGCCAGCAGTTATGCGGGGGGCTACGAGCAGTACTTC. Translating it yields CASSYAGGYEQYF.

V and J are TRBV7-2 and TRBJ2-5; 16 positions agree with TRBD2. Germline lookup yields CDR1 SGHTA and CDR2 FQGNSA. The CDR3 length is 16 residues. The V segment lost 5 bases and the J segment 5 bases; nucleotides outside the gene matches: 5. The CDR3 DNA reads as TGTGCCAGCAGCCGCTTGGGACTAGCGGGAGGGGAGACCCAGTACTTC. Encoded protein: CASSRLGLAGGETQYF.

This clonotype was recorded many times. The chain recombines TRBV4-1 with TRBJ2-5; 7 bases align to TRBD2. The germline gives CDR1 MGHRA, CDR2 YSYEKL. The CDR3 has 16 amino acids. V was clipped by 3 bases and J by 3 bases; unmatched bases: 10. CDR3 loop: CASSQGFGLDKETQYF. In nucleotides, the CDR3 is TGCGCCAGCAGCCAGGGATTCGGACTAGACAAAGAGACCCAGTACTTC.

For this clonotype: Just one base apart from a much larger clone, this may be a read error. The V call is TRBV3-1, the J call TRBJ1-1; 7 bases are shared with TRBD1. CDR1 LGHDT and CDR2 YNNKEL come from the germline V gene (reference sequence). The CDR3 is made up of 14 amino acids. V shed 3 bases, J shed 4 bases, and the junction held 5 bases outside the gene matches. Here the CDR3 DNA reads TGTGCCAGCAGCCAGAGACAGGGAGGCACTGAAGCTTTCTTT. Translating it yields CASSQRQGGTEAFF.

The gene calls are TRBV6-6 and TRBJ2-7; possible D gene TRBD2, 6 bases. Germline loops: CDR1 MNHNY, CDR2 SVGAGI (reference sequence). V lost 6 bases and J lost 1, with 10 bases in between. The CDR3 is 13 residues long. In DNA, the CDR3 is TGTGCCAGCAGACCGGGACTTTCCTACGAGCAGTACTTC. This gives the protein CASRPGLSYEQYF.

There are a few counts of this clonotype. The rearrangement joins TRBV19 to TRBJ2-3; D is undetermined. V dropped 7 bases and J dropped 1 base, with 12 bases sitting between them. Germline V gene sequence: CDR1 LNHDA, CDR2 SQIVND (reference sequence). This CDR3 has 14 amino acids. The CDR3 loop is CASNSGRGTDTQYF. The CDR3 DNA reads TGTGCCAGTAATTCCGGTCGGGGCACAGATACGCAGTATTTT.

This clonotype was seen ten or more times. This chain connects TRBV11-1 to TRBJ2-1, with D unresolved. The germline V gene has CDR1 SGHAT and CDR2 FQDESV (reference sequence). The ends were cut back, 1 base at V and 2 bases at J, with 9 bases in the middle. The CDR3 is made up of 15 amino acids. The CDR3: CASSLGGAAYNEQFF. CDR3 in DNA: TGTGCCAGCAGCTTAGGCGGCGCGGCCTACAATGAGCAGTTCTTC. The variable domain in full, completed from reference TRBV11-1 and TRBJ2-1, reads EAEVAQSPRYKITEKSQAVAFWCDPISGHATLYWYRQILGQGPELLVQFQDESVVDDSQLPKDRFSAERLKGVDSTLKIQPAELGDSAMYLCASSLGGAAYNEQFFGPGTRLTVL.

The chain joins TRBV20-1 to TRBJ2-3; perhaps TRBD1 as D (5 bases). Germline V CDR1 and CDR2: DFQATT, SNEGSKA (reference sequence). The CDR3 runs to 11 residues. V was pared by 6 bases and J by 10 bases, with 14 bases between. CDR3 nucleotide sequence: TGCAGTGCATTGAAGACAGTACCGCAGTATTTT. It is translated as CSALKTVPQYF.

This clonotype was counted ten times or more. The DNA of the CDR3 is TGTGCCAGCACCCATGGGGGGGCCCGAAATGAGCAGTTCTTC. Encoded protein: CASTHGGARNEQFF. This chain joins TRBV12-3 or TRBV12-4 and TRBJ2-1; a possible D gene is TRBD2 (7 bases). The CDR3 is 14 residues long. The V gene lost 7 bases and the J gene lost 7 bases, with 17 bases spanning the gap.

V is TRBV10-3 and J is TRBJ1-2; possible D gene TRBD1, 6 bases. This CDR3 region has 14 residues. Germline V gene sequence: CDR1 ENHRY, CDR2 SYGVKD. V gave up 6 bases and J gave up 4 bases, with 15 bases separating them. CDR3 protein: CAIRTAGTPYGYTF. The CDR3 DNA follows: TGTGCCATCAGGACCGCCGGGACACCCTATGGCTACACCTTC.

This CDR3 reads CASNLGGTGDTYEQYF. DNA of the CDR3: TGTGCCAGCAATTTGGGTGGGACAGGGGACACCTACGAGCAGTACTTC. The chain carries TRBV6-5 and TRBJ2-7; TRBD1 agrees at 10 bases. The germline V gene encodes CDR1 MNHEY and CDR2 SVGAGI. The CDR3 is 16 amino acids. The ends lost 7 bases at V and 2 bases at J; junction bases unmatched: 11.

Points on this clonotype: A much larger clone lies a single base off, so this may be a read error. V gene TRBV20-1 combines with J gene TRBJ2-3; possibly TRBD1 or TRBD2 for D (5 bases each). The CDR3 runs to 14 residues. Germline CDR1 and CDR2: DFQATT and SNEGSKA (reference sequence). The CDR3 is CSTREAGTTDTQYF. In DNA, the CDR3 is TGCAGTACTAGAGAGGCAGGGACCACAGATACGCAGTATTTT.

There are a few counts of this clonotype. With a much larger clone just one base away, this may be a read error. This chain links TRBV10-3 with TRBJ1-5; D is uncertain. CDR1 ENHRY and CDR2 SYGVKD come from the germline V gene. The CDR3 loop spans 13 amino acids. CDR3 sequence (DNA): TGTGCCATCACCGAGCAGGAAAATCAGCCCCGGCATTTT. Its protein is CAITEQENQPRHF.

This clonotype was recorded at least ten times. The CDR3 DNA is TGTGCCAGCAGCTTATATAGCAATGAGCAGTTCTTC. It translates to CASSLYSNEQFF. The rearrangement joins TRBV7-9 to TRBJ2-1; no definite D call. CDR1 SEHNR and CDR2 FQNEAQ come from the germline V gene (reference sequence). V lost 2 bases and J lost 6, with 5 bases in between. This CDR3 spans 12 amino acids.

The chain uses TRBV5-1 and TRBJ2-3; D unclear. In germline, CDR1 is SGHRS, CDR2 YFSETQ. The CDR3 has 13 amino acids. V was clipped by 3 bases and J by 4 bases, with 9 bases between them. CDR3 amino acids: CASSSLQSDTQYF. The CDR3 DNA sequence: TGCGCCAGCAGCTCCCTTCAGTCAGATACGCAGTATTTT.

This clonotype was counted many times. The CDR3 DNA reads TGCAGTGCTAGTCTACACATGAACACTGAAGCTTTCTTT. Protein sequence: CSASLHMNTEAFF. The chain employs TRBV20-1 and TRBJ1-1; unclear D gene. Germline loops: CDR1 DFQATT, CDR2 SNEGSKA (reference sequence). Trimming shortened V by 3 bases and J by 0 bases, and 8 bases separated the two germline ends. The length of the CDR3 is 13 residues.

J is TRBJ2-1 and V is TRBV10-3; 11 positions match TRBD2. The germline V gene has CDR1 ENHRY and CDR2 SYGVKD. Germline trimming cut 2 bases from V and 8 bases from J; bases unmatched to any gene: 8. The CDR3 is 16 amino acids. This CDR3 is CAISENRLAGKYEQFF. CDR3 sequence (DNA): TGTGCCATCAGTGAGAATAGACTAGCGGGAAAGTATGAGCAGTTCTTC.

The chain has TRBV24-1 and TRBJ2-7; 11 bases are a match to TRBD1. The DNA end is a closer match to TRBJ2-5, so the J assignment may be wrong. The CDR3 is 15 residues long. CDR1 and CDR2 from the germline V gene are KGHDR and SFDVKD. The CDR3 DNA sequence: TGTGCCACCAGTGATCCAGGACAGGGGGCAGAGACCCAGTACTTC. This codes for CATSDPGQGAETQYF.

This clonotype was found many times. The V and J genes are TRBV4-2 and TRBJ2-1; 10 bases align to TRBD2. This CDR3 contains 16 residues. V shed 1 base, J shed 5 bases, and the junction held 5 bases outside the gene matches. Germline V lookup: CDR1 LGHNA, CDR2 YNFKEQ. CDR3 loop: CASSQVGTSVNNEQFF. The CDR3 coding sequence is TGTGCCAGCAGCCAAGTCGGGACTAGCGTTAACAATGAGCAGTTCTTC.